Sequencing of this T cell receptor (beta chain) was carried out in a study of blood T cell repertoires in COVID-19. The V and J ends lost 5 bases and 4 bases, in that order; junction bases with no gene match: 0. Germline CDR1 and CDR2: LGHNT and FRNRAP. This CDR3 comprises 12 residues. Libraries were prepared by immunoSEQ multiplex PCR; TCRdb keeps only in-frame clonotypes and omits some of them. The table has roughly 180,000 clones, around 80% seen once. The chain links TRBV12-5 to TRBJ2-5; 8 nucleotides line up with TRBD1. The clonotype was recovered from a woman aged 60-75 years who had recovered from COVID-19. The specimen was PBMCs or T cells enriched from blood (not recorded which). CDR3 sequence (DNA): TGTGCTAGTGGTACAGGGGGAGAGACCCAGTACTTC. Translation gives CASGTGGETQYF.